These T cell receptor beta chains were read from a single sample in a study of control samples from healthy donors and cancer patients. Sequenced by immunoSEQ multiplex PCR; TCRdb stores in-frame clones only, minus some. Of about 79,000 clones in the sample, roughly 93% are singletons; the top ten hold roughly 1.3%. Source material: PBMCs. Source of these receptors: a woman in her forties with lung cancer. CDR3s include the opening cysteine and the closing phenylalanine or tryptophan. The D gene is left open where the match is weak. Clone size, where shown, is once, few, many, or a class for clones that have expanded.

DNA: TGTGCCAGCAGATGGGACAGGAACTACGACTTCAATGAAAAACTGTTTTTT; CDR3: CASRWDRNYDFNEKLFF; size: once; J: TRBJ1-4; V: TRBV25-1; D: TRBD1
DNA: TGTGCCAGCAGTGATCGTTCGGGGTTAGGCGGCGAGACCCAGTACTTC; CDR3: CASSDRSGLGGETQYF; size: -; J: TRBJ2-5; V: TRBV25-1; D: -
DNA: TGTGCCAGTACCGAGTATTTGGGCGAGGTCTCTGGAAACACCATATATTTT; CDR3: CASTEYLGEVSGNTIYF; size: -; J: TRBJ1-3; V: TRBV19; D: -
DNA: TGTGCCAGCAGTGAATGGGGGACCAATCAGCCCCAGCATTTT; CDR3: CASSEWGTNQPQHF; size: -; J: TRBJ1-5; V: TRBV6-1; D: -
DNA: TGTGCCAGCAGTTTAAGGAGGGACTTCTCTGGAAACACCATATATTTT; CDR3: CASSLRRDFSGNTIYF; size: -; J: TRBJ1-3; V: TRBV27; D: -
DNA: TGTGCCAGCAGTTCCTCAAAAGCTAACTATGGCTACACCTTC; CDR3: CASSSSKANYGYTF; size: -; J: TRBJ1-2; V: TRBV28; D: -
DNA: TGTGCCAGTAGTAGAGTAAGGGTCGGGGAGCAGTACTTC; CDR3: CASSRVRVGEQYF; size: -; J: TRBJ2-7; V: TRBV19; D: -
DNA: TGCGCCAGCAGCTCAGGACAGGGGAACTATGGCTACACCTTC; CDR3: CASSSGQGNYGYTF; size: -; J: TRBJ1-2; V: TRBV5-1; D: TRBD1
DNA: TGTGCCAGTAGTCCGGAACGGCAAAATCAGCCCCAGCATTTT; CDR3: CASSPERQNQPQHF; size: few; J: TRBJ1-5; V: TRBV19; D: -
DNA: TGTGCCACCAGTGACTTCGACAGGGGGCTCTACAATGAGCAGTTCTTC; CDR3: CATSDFDRGLYNEQFF; size: -; J: TRBJ2-1; V: TRBV24-1; D: TRBD1
DNA: TGTGCCAGCAGTCCACCCACGTATTTT; CDR3: CASSPPTYF; size: -; J: TRBJ2-3; V: TRBV12-3/TRBV12-4; D: -
DNA: TGTGCCAGCAGCTTCCTGGGACCCGATTACTACAATGAGCAGTTCTTC; CDR3: CASSFLGPDYYNEQFF; size: -; J: TRBJ2-1; V: TRBV13; D: -
DNA: TGTGCCAGCACCTTCCAGGACGGAATGAACACTGAAGCTTTCTTT; CDR3: CASTFQDGMNTEAFF; size: -; J: TRBJ1-1; V: TRBV6-5; D: -
DNA: TGTGCCAGCATGGGAAGGGGAAGCGAAGACACTGAAGCTTTCTTT; CDR3: CASMGRGSEDTEAFF; size: medium-sized; J: TRBJ1-1; V: TRBV28; D: -
DNA: TGTGCCAGCAGCCCAAGGACAGGGAATTCACCCCTCCACTTT; CDR3: CASSPRTGNSPLHF; size: -; J: TRBJ1-6; V: TRBV7-2; D: TRBD1
DNA: TGCGCCAGCAGCGGCAACACTGAAGCTTTCTTT; CDR3: CASSGNTEAFF; size: -; J: TRBJ1-1; V: TRBV5-1; D: -
DNA: TGTGCCATCAGTGAGTTGGGGACAGAGGAGCAGTACTTC; CDR3: CAISELGTEEQYF; size: -; J: TRBJ2-7; V: TRBV10-3; D: TRBD1
DNA: TGTGCCAGCAGCTTCCTCCGGGACAGTGGAAACACCATATATTTT; CDR3: CASSFLRDSGNTIYF; size: -; J: TRBJ1-3; V: TRBV5-4; D: TRBD1
DNA: TGTGCCATCAGCACCTTTTCGGGTCTCAATGAAAAACTGTTTTTT; CDR3: CAISTFSGLNEKLFF; size: -; J: TRBJ1-4; V: TRBV10-3; D: -
DNA: TGTGCCACCAGCAGAGATCAGGTCTCTGGAAACACCATATATTTT; CDR3: CATSRDQVSGNTIYF; size: -; J: TRBJ1-3; V: TRBV15; D: -
DNA: TGCGCCAGCAGACGAGGGCCGGGGAACACTGAAGCTTTCTTT; CDR3: CASRRGPGNTEAFF; size: -; J: TRBJ1-1; V: TRBV5-1; D: -